The 11 T cell receptor beta chains given below trace back to one sample, sequenced in a study of technical replicates of blood from a few donors. This table comes from immunoSEQ multiplex PCR, and its TCRdb copy is limited to in-frame clones, with some not included. The repertoire holds about 100,000 clones, with more than 90% as singletons. The sample was T cells isolated from PBMCs. Receptor source: a human donor in good health.

The chain joins TRBV7-2 to TRBJ2-7, with 7 bases lining up with TRBD2. The CDR3 covers 15 residues. With 4 bases clipped from V and 3 bases from J, the junction kept 9 bases outside the gene matches. Germline CDR1 and CDR2: SGHTA and FQGNSA. CDR3 in amino acids: CASSSPKAGNYEQYF. The CDR3, as DNA: TGTGCCAGCAGCTCCCCGAAAGCGGGGAACTACGAGCAGTACTTC.

The rearrangement links TRBV28 to TRBJ1-1, with D possibly TRBD1 on 5 matching bases. The CDR3 loop spans 14 amino acids. V lost 3 bases to trimming and J lost 1 base, with 9 bases between them. The germline CDR1 and CDR2 sequences are MDHEN and SYDVKM. CDR3 amino acids: CASSFGTGNTEAFF. CDR3 in DNA: TGTGCCAGCAGTTTCGGGACTGGGAACACTGAAGCTTTCTTT.

The genes are TRBV6-1 and TRBJ1-1; TRBD1 aligns across 7 bases. The CDR3 runs 13 residues. In germline, CDR1 is MNHNS, CDR2 SASEGT. V shed 7 bases and J 3 bases; nucleotides not matched to a gene: 5. The CDR3 DNA reads TGTGCCAGCACTGGGGGGACAGACACTGAAGCTTTCTTT. It specifies CASTGGTDTEAFF.

V gene TRBV6-5 combines with J gene TRBJ2-1; D perhaps matches TRBD2 (6 bases). Trimming took 3 bases from V and 9 from J, leaving 15 bases between them. The germline gives CDR1 MNHEY, CDR2 SVGAGI. This CDR3 spans 14 amino acids. The CDR3 spells CASSYRGYLGEQFF. The CDR3 nucleotides read TGTGCCAGCAGTTATCGGGGGTATTTGGGTGAGCAGTTCTTC.

The V call is TRBV5-1, the J call TRBJ2-1, with D unresolved. V was pared by 1 base and J by 0 bases, with 8 bases between. CDR1 and CDR2 (germline): SGHRS, YFSETQ. The CDR3 is 15 residues long. CDR3 nucleotide sequence: TGCGCCAGCAGCTTGTCGGAGAGCTCCTACAATGAGCAGTTCTTC. Translating it yields CASSLSESSYNEQFF.

The V and J genes are TRBV7-9 and TRBJ2-7; maybe TRBD1 (5 bases). The CDR3 is made up of 14 amino acids. Trimming pared 5 bases from V and 1 base from J, leaving 12 bases between. Germline loops: CDR1 SEHNR, CDR2 FQNEAQ (reference sequence). CDR3 in amino acids: CASSALQGSYEQYF. The CDR3 bases are TGTGCCAGCAGCGCCCTTCAGGGTTCCTACGAGCAGTACTTC.

The chain recombines TRBV4-1 with TRBJ2-1; TRBD2 aligns across 10 bases. V trimming: 5 bases; J trimming: 8 bases; junction bases outside the gene matches: 15. The CDR3 is 17 residues long. CDR1 MGHRA and CDR2 YSYEKL come from the germline V gene. The CDR3 protein is CASSGSRQRGGADEQFF. CDR3 bases: TGCGCCAGCAGCGGATCTAGGCAGCGGGGGGGTGCGGATGAGCAGTTCTTC.

The chain recombines TRBV19 with TRBJ1-2; D remains ambiguous. CDR3 length equals 12 residues. Trimming cost V 6 bases and J 14 bases, with 19 bases left between them. Germline loops: CDR1 LNHDA, CDR2 SQIVND (reference sequence). The CDR3 DNA reads as TGTGCCAGTAGCCAACGAGGAACCGAACGAACCTTC. Translating gives CASSQRGTERTF.

This clone was seen just once. The rearrangement joins TRBV7-2 to TRBJ2-3; 13 bases match TRBD2. CDR1 is SGHTA, CDR2 FQGNSA, per germline. This CDR3 has 16 residues. Trimming took 5 bases from V and 7 from J; bases not matched to a gene: 9. The CDR3 region has the DNA TGTGCCAGCAGCCCATGGACTAGCGGGAGCGCGAATACGCAGTATTTT. Translated, it gives CASSPWTSGSANTQYF.

The chain recombines TRBV30 with TRBJ1-1; D unclear. Germline V gives CDR1 GTSNPN, CDR2 SVGIG (reference sequence). This CDR3 has 13 residues. Trimming shortened V by 0 bases and J by 5 bases, and 10 bases separated the two germline ends. The DNA for the CDR3 is TGTGCCTGGAGTGTAGGAGTTGTAACTGAAGCTTTCTTT. Its protein is CAWSVGVVTEAFF.

The chain recombines TRBV10-1 with TRBJ2-1; 15 nucleotides align to TRBD2. V shed 6 bases, J shed 3 bases, and the junction held 6 bases outside the gene matches. The germline CDR1 and CDR2 sequences are WNHNN and SYGVQD (reference sequence). The CDR3 loop spans 17 amino acids. The CDR3 region is CASSSRTSGGGYNEQFF. CDR3 DNA: TGCGCCAGCAGCTCCCGGACTAGCGGGGGGGGCTACAATGAGCAGTTCTTC.